This entry is about one T cell receptor beta chain. No antigen is known for it. The CDR3 extends over 15 amino acids. Germline V gives CDR1 SGHTA, CDR2 FQGNSA. V was clipped by 7 bases and J by 2 bases, with 17 bases between them. Primers included in the PCR were 60 Vbeta and 13 Jbeta primers. Sequencing was performed with immunoSEQ multiplex PCR; in TCRdb, only in-frame clones are kept and a portion is missing. The sample has about 120,000 clones, 70% to 85% seen once; the top ten hold 4.2%. The sample is drawn from a study of cytomegalovirus exposure and HLA in healthy donors. General study results and limits: Owing to their indistinguishability, certain V segments, notably TRBV6-2 and TRBV6-3, were excluded.

The sequencing input was PBMCs. The TCR sequence derives from a male donor in good health and CMV-seropositive. The chain recombines TRBV7-2 with TRBJ2-5; the D gene is possibly TRBD2 (6 bases). The CDR3 nucleotides are TGTGCCAGCACCCCTCGGAGGGACGGGCAAGAGACCCAGTACTTC. Its translation: CASTPRRDGQETQYF.